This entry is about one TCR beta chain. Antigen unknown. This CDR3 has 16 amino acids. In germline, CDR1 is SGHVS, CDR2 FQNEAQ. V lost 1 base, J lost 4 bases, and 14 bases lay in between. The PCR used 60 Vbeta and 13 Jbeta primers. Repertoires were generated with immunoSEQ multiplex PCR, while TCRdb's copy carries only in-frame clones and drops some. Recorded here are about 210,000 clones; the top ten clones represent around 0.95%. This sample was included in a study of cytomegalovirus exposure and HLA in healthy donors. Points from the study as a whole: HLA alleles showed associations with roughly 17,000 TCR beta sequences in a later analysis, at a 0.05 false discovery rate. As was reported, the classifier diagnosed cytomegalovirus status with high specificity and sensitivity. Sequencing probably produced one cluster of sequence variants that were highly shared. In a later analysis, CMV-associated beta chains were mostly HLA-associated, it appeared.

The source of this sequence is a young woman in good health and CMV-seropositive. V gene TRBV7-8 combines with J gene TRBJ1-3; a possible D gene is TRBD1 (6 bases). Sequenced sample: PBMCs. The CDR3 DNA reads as TGTGCCAGCAGCTTAGTGGGGGGGACATCAGGAAACACCATATATTTT. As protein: CASSLVGGTSGNTIYF.